Listed below are T cell receptor beta chains from one sample, sequenced in a study of brain T cells in children with intractable seizures. Clones were read by immunoSEQ multiplex PCR, and TCRdb kept only the in-frame ones, dropping some. The sample carries roughly 120,000 clones, 85% to 95% recorded once. The input for sequencing was peripheral blood, taken at surgery. These receptors came from a boy under three years old with hemimegalencephaly and intractable seizures. Each CDR3 is given with its conserved first and last residue. The D gene is left open where the match is weak. A row's size may be missing; if present it is once, few, many or a size class.

V gene: TRBV11-2
D gene: .
J gene: TRBJ1-5
clone size: .
CDR3 protein: CASSSPQTHERNQPQHF
CDR3 DNA: TGTGCCAGCAGCTCCCCTCAAACCCACGAGCGCAATCAGCCCCAGCATTTT

V gene: TRBV19
D gene: TRBD2
J gene: TRBJ2-7
clone size: .
CDR3 protein: CASSPGLAVRPSYEQYF
CDR3 DNA: TGTGCCAGTAGCCCCGGACTAGCGGTCCGACCCTCCTACGAGCAGTACTTC

V gene: TRBV7-3
D gene: .
J gene: TRBJ2-1
clone size: once
CDR3 protein: CASSYMGTSNEQFF
CDR3 DNA: TGTGCCAGCAGCTATATGGGGACTTCCAATGAGCAGTTCTTC

V gene: TRBV6-5
D gene: .
J gene: TRBJ1-5
clone size: .
CDR3 protein: CAPQATNSNQPQHF
CDR3 DNA: TGTGCCCCGCAGGCGACGAATAGCAATCAGCCCCAGCATTTT

V gene: TRBV5-8
D gene: TRBD2
J gene: TRBJ2-7
clone size: .
CDR3 protein: CASSRTSFSYEQYF
CDR3 DNA: TGTGCCAGCAGCCGGACTAGCTTCTCCTACGAGCAGTACTTC

V gene: TRBV10-2
D gene: TRBD1
J gene: TRBJ1-4
clone size: .
CDR3 protein: CASSDGTGGEKLFF
CDR3 DNA: TGCGCCAGCAGTGACGGGACAGGAGGTGAAAAACTGTTTTTT

V gene: TRBV4-1
D gene: TRBD2
J gene: TRBJ2-3
clone size: .
CDR3 protein: CASSQSGGGSTDTQYF
CDR3 DNA: TGCGCCAGCAGCCAATCGGGGGGAGGGAGCACAGATACGCAGTATTTT

V gene: TRBV4-3
D gene: .
J gene: TRBJ2-7
clone size: .
CDR3 protein: CASSQVVLEGAGAYEQYF
CDR3 DNA: TGCGCCAGCAGCCAAGTTGTCCTTGAGGGGGCGGGAGCTTACGAGCAGTACTTC

V gene: TRBV19
D gene: .
J gene: TRBJ1-1
clone size: .
CDR3 protein: CASRWGGANTEAFF
CDR3 DNA: TGTGCCAGTAGGTGGGGGGGGGCCAACACTGAAGCTTTCTTT

V gene: TRBV27
D gene: .
J gene: TRBJ2-2
clone size: .
CDR3 protein: CASSRANTGELFF
CDR3 DNA: TGTGCCAGCAGCCGTGCGAACACCGGGGAGCTGTTTTTT

V gene: TRBV19
D gene: .
J gene: TRBJ1-2
clone size: .
CDR3 protein: CASSVARVYTF
CDR3 DNA: TGTGCCAGTAGTGTGGCAAGGGTTTACACCTTC

V gene: TRBV19
D gene: .
J gene: TRBJ1-5
clone size: .
CDR3 protein: CASTPVGQRSNQPQHF
CDR3 DNA: TGTGCCAGTACCCCCGTCGGGCAGAGGAGCAATCAGCCCCAGCATTTT

V gene: TRBV5-4
D gene: .
J gene: TRBJ1-2
clone size: once
CDR3 protein: CASSSEGGYGYTF
CDR3 DNA: TGTGCCAGCAGCTCCGAGGGGGGCTATGGCTACACCTTC

V gene: TRBV9
D gene: .
J gene: TRBJ2-5
clone size: .
CDR3 protein: CASSVGGRETQYF
CDR3 DNA: TGTGCCAGCAGCGTAGGGGGGAGGGAGACCCAGTACTTC

V gene: TRBV6-5
D gene: TRBD1
J gene: TRBJ1-5
clone size: .
CDR3 protein: CASGTGVQPQHF
CDR3 DNA: TGTGCCAGCGGCACAGGGGTTCAGCCCCAGCATTTT

V gene: TRBV21-1
D gene: .
J gene: TRBJ2-1
clone size: .
CDR3 protein: CASSKGASDNEQFF
CDR3 DNA: TGTGCCAGCAGCAAAGGAGCTAGCGACAATGAGCAGTTCTTC

V gene: TRBV11-2
D gene: TRBD1
J gene: TRBJ1-2
clone size: few
CDR3 protein: CASSTGHGQGYGYTF
CDR3 DNA: TGTGCCAGCAGCACAGGTCACGGACAGGGGTATGGCTACACCTTC

V gene: TRBV18
D gene: TRBD1
J gene: TRBJ2-7
clone size: .
CDR3 protein: CASSTARGRDRDYEQYF
CDR3 DNA: TGTGCCAGCTCAACGGCCCGTGGACGGGACAGGGACTACGAGCAGTACTTC

V gene: TRBV5-1
D gene: .
J gene: TRBJ1-1
clone size: .
CDR3 protein: CASSGQGGGTEAFF
CDR3 DNA: TGCGCCAGCAGCGGCCAAGGGGGTGGGACTGAAGCTTTCTTT

V gene: TRBV5-5
D gene: .
J gene: TRBJ1-5
clone size: .
CDR3 protein: CASSFRGEEQPQHF
CDR3 DNA: TGTGCCAGCAGCTTTAGAGGGGAGGAACAGCCCCAGCATTTT

V gene: TRBV9
D gene: TRBD1
J gene: TRBJ2-3
clone size: once
CDR3 protein: CASSVGRGGRGLGTDTQYF
CDR3 DNA: TGTGCCAGCAGCGTAGGACGGGGAGGCAGGGGGCTGGGCACAGATACGCAGTATTTT

V gene: TRBV28
D gene: TRBD2
J gene: TRBJ2-1
clone size: .
CDR3 protein: CASSLRGLAAYNEQFF
CDR3 DNA: TGTGCCAGCAGTTTAAGGGGACTAGCGGCCTACAATGAGCAGTTCTTC